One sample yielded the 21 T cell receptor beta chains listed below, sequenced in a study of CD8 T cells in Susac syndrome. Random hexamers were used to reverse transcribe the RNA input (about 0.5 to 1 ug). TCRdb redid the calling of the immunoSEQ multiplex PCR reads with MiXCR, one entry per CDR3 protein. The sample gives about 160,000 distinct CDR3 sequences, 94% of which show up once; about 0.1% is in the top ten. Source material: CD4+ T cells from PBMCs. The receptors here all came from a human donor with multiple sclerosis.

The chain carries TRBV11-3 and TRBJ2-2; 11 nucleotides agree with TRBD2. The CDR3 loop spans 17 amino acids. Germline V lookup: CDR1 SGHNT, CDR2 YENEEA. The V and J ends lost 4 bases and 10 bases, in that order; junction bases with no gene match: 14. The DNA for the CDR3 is TGTGCCAGCAGCTCGTTTTTTACTACTAGCGGGAGAGAGGAGCTGTTTTTT. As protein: CASSSFFTTSGREELFF. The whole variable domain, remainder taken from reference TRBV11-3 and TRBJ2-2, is EAGVVQSPRYKIIEKKQPVAFWCNPISGHNTLYWYLQNLGQGPELLIRYENEEAVDDSQLPKDRFSAERLKGVDSTLKIQPAELGDSAVYLCASSSFFTTSGREELFFGEGSRLTVL.

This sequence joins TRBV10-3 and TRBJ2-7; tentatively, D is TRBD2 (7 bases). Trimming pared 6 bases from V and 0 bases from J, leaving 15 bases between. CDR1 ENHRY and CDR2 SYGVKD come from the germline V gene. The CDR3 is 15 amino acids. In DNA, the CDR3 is TGTGCCATCAGGGGAGGGGGGGGGAGCTCCTACGAGCAGTACTTC. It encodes CAIRGGGGSSYEQYF.

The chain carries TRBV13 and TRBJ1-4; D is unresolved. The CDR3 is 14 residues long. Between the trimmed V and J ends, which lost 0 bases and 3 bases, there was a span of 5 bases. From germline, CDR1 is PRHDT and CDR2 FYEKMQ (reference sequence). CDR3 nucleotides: TGTGCCAGCAGCTTAGGAGGGCCTAATGAAAAACTGTTTTTT. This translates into CASSLGGPNEKLFF.

The CDR3: CASSAQGTDTIYF. CDR3 in DNA: TGTGCCAGCTCGGCCCAGGGCACCGACACCATATATTTT. J is TRBJ1-3 and V is TRBV3-1, with a tentative D call TRBD1 (5 bases). The CDR3 spans 13 residues. In germline, CDR1 is LGHDT, CDR2 YNNKEL (reference sequence). V lost 8 bases, J lost 8 bases, and 16 bases lay in between.

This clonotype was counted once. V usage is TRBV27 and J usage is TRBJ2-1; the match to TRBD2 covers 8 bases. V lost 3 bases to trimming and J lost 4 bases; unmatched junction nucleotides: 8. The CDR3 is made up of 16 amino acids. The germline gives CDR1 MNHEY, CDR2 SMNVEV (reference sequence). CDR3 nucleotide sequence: TGTGCCAGCAGTTTTGTCGGGAGGGCCGGTTACAATGAGCAGTTCTTC. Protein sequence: CASSFVGRAGYNEQFF.

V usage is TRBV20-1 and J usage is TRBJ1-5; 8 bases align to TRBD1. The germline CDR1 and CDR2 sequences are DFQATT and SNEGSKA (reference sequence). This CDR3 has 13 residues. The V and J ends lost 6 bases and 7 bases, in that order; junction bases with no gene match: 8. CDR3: CSAGGQGWQPQHF. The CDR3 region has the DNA TGCAGTGCCGGAGGACAGGGATGGCAGCCCCAGCATTTT.

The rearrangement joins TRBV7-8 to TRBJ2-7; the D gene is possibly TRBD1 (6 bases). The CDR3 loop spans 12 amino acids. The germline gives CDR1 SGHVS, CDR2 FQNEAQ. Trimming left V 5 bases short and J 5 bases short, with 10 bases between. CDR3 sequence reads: CASSATGHEQYF. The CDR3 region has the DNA TGTGCCAGCAGCGCAACAGGGCACGAGCAGTACTTC.

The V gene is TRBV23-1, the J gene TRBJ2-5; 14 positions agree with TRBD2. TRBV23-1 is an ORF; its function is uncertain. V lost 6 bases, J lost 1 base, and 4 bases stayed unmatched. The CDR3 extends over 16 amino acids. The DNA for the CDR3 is TGCGCCAGCAGCGGACTAGCGGGAGGACCCCAAGAGACCCAGTACTTC. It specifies CASSGLAGGPQETQYF.

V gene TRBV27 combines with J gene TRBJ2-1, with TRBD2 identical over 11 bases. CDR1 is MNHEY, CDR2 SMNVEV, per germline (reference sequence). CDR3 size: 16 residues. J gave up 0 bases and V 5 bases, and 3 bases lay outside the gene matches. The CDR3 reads CASSPLAGGSYNEQFF. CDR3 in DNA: TGTGCCAGCAGTCCCCTAGCGGGGGGCTCCTACAATGAGCAGTTCTTC.

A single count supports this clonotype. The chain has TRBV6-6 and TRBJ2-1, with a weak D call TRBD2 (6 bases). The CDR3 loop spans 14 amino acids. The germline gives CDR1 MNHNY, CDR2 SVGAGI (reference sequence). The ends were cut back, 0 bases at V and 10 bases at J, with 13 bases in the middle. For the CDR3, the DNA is TGTGCCAGCAGTTACTCAACGGGAGTAGAAGAGCAGTTCTTC. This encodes CASSYSTGVEEQFF.

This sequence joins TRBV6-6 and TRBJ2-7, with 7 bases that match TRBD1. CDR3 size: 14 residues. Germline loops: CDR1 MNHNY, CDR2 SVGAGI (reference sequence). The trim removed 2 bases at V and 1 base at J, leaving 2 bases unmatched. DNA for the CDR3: TGTGCCAGCAGTTACGGGGGACAGTCCTACGAGCAGTACTTC. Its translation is CASSYGGQSYEQYF.

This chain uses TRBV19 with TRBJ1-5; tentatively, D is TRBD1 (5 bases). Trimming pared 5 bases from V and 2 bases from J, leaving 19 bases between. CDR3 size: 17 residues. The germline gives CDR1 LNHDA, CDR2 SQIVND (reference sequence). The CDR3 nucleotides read TGTGCCAGTAGTCCCCGAGCAGGGATTGAGGGCAATCAGCCCCAGCATTTT. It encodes CASSPRAGIEGNQPQHF.

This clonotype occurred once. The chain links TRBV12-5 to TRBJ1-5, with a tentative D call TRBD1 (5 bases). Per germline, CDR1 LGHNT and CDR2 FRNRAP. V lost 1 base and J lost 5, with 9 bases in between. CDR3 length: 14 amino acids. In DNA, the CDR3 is TGTGCTAGTGGTTTGGACCAGGGTTATCAGCCCCAGCATTTT. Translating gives CASGLDQGYQPQHF.

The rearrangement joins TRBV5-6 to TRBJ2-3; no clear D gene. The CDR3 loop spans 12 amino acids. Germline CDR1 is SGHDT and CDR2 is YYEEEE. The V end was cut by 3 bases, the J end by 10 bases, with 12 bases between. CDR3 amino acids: CASSYGSQAQYF. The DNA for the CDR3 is TGTGCCAGCAGCTACGGCAGTCAGGCGCAGTATTTT.

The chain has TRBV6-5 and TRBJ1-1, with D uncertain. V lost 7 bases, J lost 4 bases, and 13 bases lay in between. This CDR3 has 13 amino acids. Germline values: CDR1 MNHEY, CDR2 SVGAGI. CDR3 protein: CASILGSGTEAFF. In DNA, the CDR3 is TGTGCCAGCATCTTAGGGTCAGGCACTGAAGCTTTCTTT.

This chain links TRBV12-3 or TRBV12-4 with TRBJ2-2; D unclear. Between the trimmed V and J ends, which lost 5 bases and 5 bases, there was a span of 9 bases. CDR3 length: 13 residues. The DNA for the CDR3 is TGTGCCAGCAGTCTGTACAGTACCGGGGAGCTGTTTTTT. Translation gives CASSLYSTGELFF.

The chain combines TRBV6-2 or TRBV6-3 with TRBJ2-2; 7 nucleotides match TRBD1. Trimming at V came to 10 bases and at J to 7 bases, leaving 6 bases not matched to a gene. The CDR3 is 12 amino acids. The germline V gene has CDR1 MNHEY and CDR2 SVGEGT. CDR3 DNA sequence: TGTGCCATTGACAGGGTAGGCGGGGAGCTGTTTTTT. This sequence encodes CAIDRVGGELFF.

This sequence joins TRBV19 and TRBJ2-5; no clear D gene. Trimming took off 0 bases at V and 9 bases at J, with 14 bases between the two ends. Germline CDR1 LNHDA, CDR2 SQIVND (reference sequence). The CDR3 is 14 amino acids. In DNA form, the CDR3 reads TGTGCCAGTAGTATAGACCCGTTCGTTGGGGCCCAGTACTTC. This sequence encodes CASSIDPFVGAQYF.

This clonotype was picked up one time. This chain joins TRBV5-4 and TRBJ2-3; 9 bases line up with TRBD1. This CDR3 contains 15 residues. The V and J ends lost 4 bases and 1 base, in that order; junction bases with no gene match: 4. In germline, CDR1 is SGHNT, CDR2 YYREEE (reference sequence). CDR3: CASSRTGGRTDTQYF. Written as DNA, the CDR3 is TGTGCCAGCAGCCGAACAGGGGGCCGCACAGATACGCAGTATTTT.

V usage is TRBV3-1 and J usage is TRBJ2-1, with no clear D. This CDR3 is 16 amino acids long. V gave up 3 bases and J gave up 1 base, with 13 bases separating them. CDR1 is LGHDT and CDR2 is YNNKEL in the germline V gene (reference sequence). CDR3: CASSHKGGNSYNEQFF. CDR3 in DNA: TGTGCCAGCAGCCACAAGGGCGGCAATTCCTACAATGAGCAGTTCTTC.

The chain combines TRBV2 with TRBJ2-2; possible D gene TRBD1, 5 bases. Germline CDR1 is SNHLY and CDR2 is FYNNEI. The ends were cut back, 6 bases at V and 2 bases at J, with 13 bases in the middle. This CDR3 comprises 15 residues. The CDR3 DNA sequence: TGTGCCAGCAGCGGTGACAGTACAAACACCGGGGAGCTGTTTTTT. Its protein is CASSGDSTNTGELFF. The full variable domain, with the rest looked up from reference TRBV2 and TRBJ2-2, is EPEVTQTPSHQVTQMGQEVILRCVPISNHLYFYWYRQILGQKVEFLVSFYNNEISEKSEIFDDQFSVERPDGSNFTLKIRSTKLEDSAMYFCASSGDSTNTGELFFGEGSRLTVL.